Listed here are 12 T cell receptor beta chains from one sample, sequenced in a study of blood T cell repertoires in COVID-19. The table came from immunoSEQ multiplex PCR; TCRdb's copy has only in-frame clones and leaves some out. The sample includes hundreds of thousands of clones, about nine tenths of them seen just once. The source material was PBMCs or T cells enriched from blood (not recorded which). The receptor set was obtained from a middle-aged woman who had recovered from COVID-19.

The J gene is TRBJ2-2, the V gene TRBV7-2; no definite D call. In germline, CDR1 is SGHTA, CDR2 FQGNSA. CDR3 length: 14 amino acids. V was pared by 3 bases and J by 1 base, with 6 bases between. CDR3 DNA sequence: TGTGCCAGCAGCTTTGACTGGAACACCGGGGAGCTGTTTTTT. Encoded protein: CASSFDWNTGELFF. Full variable domain (outside the CDR3, taken from reference TRBV7-2 and TRBJ2-2): GAGVSQSPSNKVTEKGKDVELRCDPISGHTALYWYRQSLGQGLEFLIYFQGNSAPDKSGLPSDRFSAERTGGSVSTLTIQRTQQEDSAVYLCASSFDWNTGELFFGEGSRLTVL.

This clone showed up just a few times. The chain has TRBV7-3 and TRBJ1-1; D uncertain. The CDR3 has 13 amino acids. V was cut by 5 bases and J by 2 bases, with 9 bases left in between. Germline CDR1 reads SGHTA; CDR2 reads FQGTGA. CDR3 in DNA: TGTGCCAGCAGCCACACAGTAAACACTGAAGCTTTCTTT. Translating gives CASSHTVNTEAFF.

The rearrangement uses TRBV18 and TRBJ2-7; TRBD2 agrees at 11 bases. The germline V gene encodes CDR1 KGHSH and CDR2 LQKENI. J gave up 0 bases and V 5 bases, and 15 bases lay outside the gene matches. The CDR3 sequence is 19 residues long. The CDR3 DNA reads as TGTGCCAGCTCATCGAAAGGGGGGACTAGCGGAATTTTCTCCTACGAGCAGTACTTC. Translated: CASSSKGGTSGIFSYEQYF.

V gene TRBV6-5 combines with J gene TRBJ2-7, with 7 bases fitting TRBD2. The CDR3 is made up of 12 amino acids. Germline lookup yields CDR1 MNHEY and CDR2 SVGAGI. The trim removed 8 bases at V and 3 bases at J, leaving 4 bases unmatched. Here the CDR3 DNA reads TGTGCCAGCCACTCGGGGGGCTACGAGCAGTACTTC. Protein product: CASHSGGYEQYF.

The chain uses TRBV6-5 and TRBJ2-5; the D is unclear. V was trimmed by 5 bases and J by 2 bases, leaving 12 bases between them. The CDR3 runs 14 residues. Germline V gene data show CDR1 as MNHEY and CDR2 as SVGAGI. Here the CDR3 reads CASSTPPVQETQYF. The CDR3, as DNA: TGTGCCAGCAGTACCCCCCCGGTGCAAGAGACCCAGTACTTC.

Note on this clone: This CDR3 is also generated by other DNA sequences in the sample. The chain couples TRBV7-2 to TRBJ2-5; 9 bases are a match to TRBD2. This CDR3 region has 14 residues. Unmatched junction bases numbered 1, after V lost 1 base and J lost 4 bases. Per germline, CDR1 SGHTA and CDR2 FQGNSA. This chain's CDR3 is CASSLGLAAETQYF. The DNA of the CDR3 is TGTGCCAGCAGCTTAGGACTAGCGGCAGAGACCCAGTACTTC. Full variable domain (remainder filled in from reference TRBV7-2 and TRBJ2-5): GAGVSQSPSNKVTEKGKDVELRCDPISGHTALYWYRQSLGQGLEFLIYFQGNSAPDKSGLPSDRFSAERTGGSVSTLTIQRTQQEDSAVYLCASSLGLAAETQYFGPGTRLLVL.

The genes are TRBV11-2 and TRBJ2-5; D is unresolved. The CDR3 runs 13 residues. Trimming left V 2 bases short and J 7 bases short, with 11 bases between. Germline CDR1 and CDR2: SGHAT and FQNNGV. The CDR3 sequence is CASSLTRSGTQYF. The CDR3, as DNA: TGTGCCAGCAGCTTAACGCGGAGTGGGACCCAGTACTTC.

The chain is built from TRBV6-4 and TRBJ2-3; 11 positions agree with TRBD2. The CDR3 covers 14 residues. Germline trimming cut 4 bases from V and 4 bases from J; bases unmatched to any gene: 1. CDR1 MRHNA and CDR2 SNTAGT come from the germline V gene. The chain's CDR3 is CASSVAGGPDTQYF. The CDR3 DNA reads as TGTGCCAGCAGTGTAGCGGGAGGGCCAGATACGCAGTATTTT.

V usage is TRBV18 and J usage is TRBJ1-1; D not resolved. This CDR3 spans 14 amino acids. Germline V gene data show CDR1 as KGHSH and CDR2 as LQKENI. With 1 base removed from V and 7 bases from J, the gap between germline ends came to 13 bases. CDR3: CASSPRQSEGEAFF. CDR3 DNA sequence: TGTGCCAGCTCACCACGGCAGTCGGAGGGTGAAGCTTTCTTT.

The chain links TRBV6-5 to TRBJ1-5; no definite D call. Trimming took off 4 bases at V and 4 bases at J, with 14 bases between the two ends. The CDR3 loop spans 15 amino acids. The germline V gene encodes CDR1 MNHEY and CDR2 SVGAGI. The CDR3 DNA follows: TGTGCCAGCAGTTCCGTCCCGGGGAGGAATCAGCCCCAGCATTTT. Amino acids: CASSSVPGRNQPQHF.

The V call is TRBV5-1, the J call TRBJ2-5, with 14 bases matching TRBD2. Trimming at V came to 3 bases and at J to 2 bases, leaving 0 bases not matched to a gene. The CDR3 contains 15 residues. CDR1 is SGHRS, CDR2 YFSETQ, per germline. CDR3 sequence: CASSWTSGGQETQYF. Written as DNA, the CDR3 is TGCGCCAGCAGCTGGACTAGCGGGGGGCAAGAGACCCAGTACTTC.

This CDR3 is CASSLRGNGYTF. The DNA of the CDR3 is TGCGCCAGCAGCTTGCGAGGGAATGGCTACACCTTC. The chain links TRBV5-1 to TRBJ1-2, with D unresolved. Germline V gives CDR1 SGHRS, CDR2 YFSETQ. The CDR3 contains 12 residues. V lost 1 base and J lost 6, with 7 bases in between. The full variable domain, rest sourced from reference TRBV5-1 and TRBJ1-2, is KAGVTQTPRYLIKTRGQQVTLSCSPISGHRSVSWYQQTPGQGLQFLFEYFSETQRNKGNFPGRFSGRQFSNSRSEMNVSTLELGDSALYLCASSLRGNGYTFGSGTRLTVV.